The 2 T cell receptor beta chains below come from one sample, sequenced in a study of metastatic and nonmetastatic thyroid tumors. TCRdb ran MiXCR on the PCR reads. The sample carries some 60,000 clones, roughly 30% recorded once. All patients were treatment-naive before thyroid surgery. Sequencing was performed on blood. These receptors originate from a female donor with papillary thyroid cancer or a benign thyroid nodule (not recorded which). Some clones in this sample may be carry-over from other donors' samples.

This chain connects TRBV14 to TRBJ1-2; 7 nucleotides agree with TRBD1. In germline, CDR1 is SGHDN, CDR2 FVKESK. The CDR3 length is 14 residues. V gave up 4 bases and J gave up 8 bases; unmatched junction bases: 10. The CDR3 coding sequence is TGTGCCAGCAGCCGATCCCGGGCAGGGGGAGGCTACACCTTC. Its protein product is CASSRSRAGGGYTF.

The chain links TRBV19 to TRBJ1-2; TRBD1 agrees at 10 bases. The CDR3 has 14 residues. V was clipped by 5 bases and J by 5 bases; unmatched bases: 5. Germline lookup yields CDR1 LNHDA and CDR2 SQIVND (reference sequence). In DNA form, the CDR3 reads TGTGCCAGTAGTCCCCGGGACAGGGGATATGGCTACACCTTC. Residues: CASSPRDRGYGYTF.